The sequence of this T cell receptor (beta chain) was determined in a study of T cells in Graves' hyperthyroidism and ophthalmopathy. Background on the study: Initial diagnosis, before any treatment, was when peripheral blood was collected. General study points: A model built on 13 V-J features separated ophthalmopathy from stable hyperthyroidism. Researchers found most expanded thyroid clonotypes above 0.001 in blood as well.

Disease duration was under 3 months in the ophthalmopathy patients, who also had a Clinical Activity Score of at least 3 and a NOSPECS grade of at least 4. The source material, RNA transcripts, was used to amplify TCR beta CDR3 regions. First-round RT-PCR targeting the TCR CDR3 was performed with the HTBI primer set. MiXCR was run by TCRdb on the multiplex PCR reads, yielding one entry per CDR3 protein. The table includes hundreds of thousands of distinct CDR3 sequences, about 14% detected once. In its sample, this clonotype was seen many times. Its cognate antigen is unknown. This TCR was sampled from a woman between 45 and 60 years old with Graves' ophthalmopathy. Sequenced material: blood.

CDR3 DNA sequence: TGTGCCAGCAGTTTATTATCTCTTGGAGCGGGAGGACGCACAGATACGCAGTATTTT. This codes for CASSLLSLGAGGRTDTQYF. V gene TRBV27 combines with J gene TRBJ2-3; 9 bases align to TRBD2. Unmatched junction bases numbered 12, after V lost 1 base and J lost 1 base. The CDR3 has 19 residues. Per germline, CDR1 MNHEY and CDR2 SMNVEV (reference sequence).